Listed below are T cell receptor beta chains from one sample, sequenced in a study of radiotherapy plus CTLA-4 blockade in lung cancer. Profiled with immunoSEQ multiplex PCR; TCRdb holds only in-frame clones, not every one. The table records 75,000 to 100,000 clones, roughly 88% of them present only once. The specimen comprised peripheral blood, sampled from a patient treated with radiotherapy plus ipilimumab. Receptors were obtained from a human donor with non-small cell lung cancer that progressed on radiotherapy plus ipilimumab. Both conserved end residues are part of each CDR3. The order of the fields is J gene, V gene, clone size, D gene, CDR3 protein. D genes are given only for firm matches. Size values are once, few and many counts, or a class for expanded clones, and some rows have none.

TRBJ2-3	TRBV12-5	.	.	CASGLVLGGADTQYF
TRBJ2-2	TRBV5-1	.	TRBD2	CASSQLAGGAGELFF
TRBJ1-5	TRBV19	.	.	CASSIAFWRTVNQPQHF
TRBJ2-1	TRBV11-3	.	.	CASSDRSPYAYNEQFF
TRBJ2-5	TRBV18	.	.	CASSPSVVEKTQYF
TRBJ2-3	TRBV30	.	.	CACETGGKGGTDTQYF
TRBJ2-7	TRBV10-2	.	.	CASFTSGGEQYF
TRBJ1-4	TRBV7-9	.	TRBD1	CASSLASATGVAEKLFF
TRBJ2-7	TRBV27	.	TRBD2	CASRPAGWAYEQYF
TRBJ1-2	TRBV7-9	few	TRBD1	CASSAGTGGSYGYTF
TRBJ1-1	TRBV6-1	.	.	CASTTKLNTEAFF
TRBJ1-2	TRBV5-4	few	.	CASSPVTETGPIYGYTF
TRBJ2-3	TRBV19	.	.	CASSIGAGTDTQYF
TRBJ2-1	TRBV6-6	.	.	CASSYSKANEQFF
TRBJ2-4	TRBV6-5	.	TRBD2	CASSYSWDYLVQYF
TRBJ2-1	TRBV29-1	.	.	CSVELPGTYNEQFF
TRBJ2-7	TRBV29-1	.	.	CSVGTAGLQYF
TRBJ2-5	TRBV2	once	TRBD1	CASSDRVSETQYF
TRBJ1-1	TRBV6-6	.	TRBD1	CASRGKQGLEAFF
TRBJ2-1	TRBV5-1	.	.	CASSIGVAESNEQFF
TRBJ2-1	TRBV19	.	.	CASSVDTYNEQFF
TRBJ1-2	TRBV7-9	.	.	CASSLIQGYGYTF
TRBJ1-1	TRBV9	.	.	CASSVARANTEAFF
TRBJ1-1	TRBV5-1	.	.	CASSLIGGGTEAFF
TRBJ2-1	TRBV7-9	.	TRBD2	CASSLSLAEYNEQFF
TRBJ1-1	TRBV29-1	once	TRBD1	CSVYVRRQGHMNTEAFF
TRBJ1-2	TRBV15	.	.	CATSMGGDGYTF
TRBJ1-1	TRBV7-9	once	.	CASSFEDEAFF
TRBJ1-5	TRBV19	.	.	CASRGRENQPQHF
TRBJ2-7	TRBV7-2	.	.	CASSWGSSYEQYF
TRBJ2-7	TRBV5-1	.	.	CASSLVQGTHEQYF
TRBJ1-3	TRBV30	.	.	CAWSVLGNTIYF
TRBJ2-1	TRBV11-2	.	.	CASSLDWRVNEQFF
TRBJ1-1	TRBV18	few	.	CASSPQSETEAFF
TRBJ2-1	TRBV18	.	TRBD2	CASSPRVSGLSSYNEQFF
TRBJ1-1	TRBV6-5	.	.	CATRPLDRFKTEAFF
TRBJ1-3	TRBV25-1	.	.	CASLRRSTDGNTIYF
TRBJ1-2	TRBV10-3	.	TRBD1	CAISGTGGGYGYTF
TRBJ2-7	TRBV28	.	.	CASSLPSGRVGYEQYF
TRBJ2-5	TRBV9	.	TRBD2	CASSPRGLAGVETQYF
TRBJ2-1	TRBV10-3	.	TRBD2	CAISAKRDSYNEQFF
TRBJ2-7	TRBV10-2	.	.	CASSEAYEQYF
TRBJ2-1	TRBV6-5	.	.	CASSYRGGEQFF
TRBJ2-3	TRBV7-2	.	.	CASSLYSDTQYF
TRBJ2-1	TRBV28	.	TRBD2	CASAALAGNEQFF
TRBJ1-1	TRBV27	.	.	CASMRGNTEAFF
TRBJ1-2	TRBV2	.	.	CASGFQQNYGYTF
TRBJ2-2	TRBV5-1	few	.	CASSLAGGPNTGELFF
TRBJ2-5	TRBV5-1	.	.	CASSLVGSQTTETQYF
TRBJ1-1	TRBV19	.	TRBD1	CASSLAGTGGHTEAFF